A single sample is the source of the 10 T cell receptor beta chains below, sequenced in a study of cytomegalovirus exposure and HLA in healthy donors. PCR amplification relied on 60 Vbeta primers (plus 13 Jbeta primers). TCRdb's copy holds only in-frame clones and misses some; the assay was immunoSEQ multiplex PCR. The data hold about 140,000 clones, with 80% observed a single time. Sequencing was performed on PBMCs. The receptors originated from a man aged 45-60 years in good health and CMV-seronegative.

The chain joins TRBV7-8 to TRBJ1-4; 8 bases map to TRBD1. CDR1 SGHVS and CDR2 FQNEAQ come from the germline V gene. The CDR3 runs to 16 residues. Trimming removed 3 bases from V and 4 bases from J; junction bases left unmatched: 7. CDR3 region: CASSFAGQGLNEKLFF. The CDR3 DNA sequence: TGTGCCAGCAGCTTCGCTGGACAGGGACTTAATGAAAAACTGTTTTTT.

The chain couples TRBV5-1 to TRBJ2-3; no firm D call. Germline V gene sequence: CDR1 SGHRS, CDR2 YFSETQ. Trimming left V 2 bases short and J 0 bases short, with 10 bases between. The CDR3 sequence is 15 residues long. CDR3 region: CASSFGGASTDTQYF. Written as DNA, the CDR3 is TGCGCCAGCAGCTTTGGCGGAGCTAGCACAGATACGCAGTATTTT.

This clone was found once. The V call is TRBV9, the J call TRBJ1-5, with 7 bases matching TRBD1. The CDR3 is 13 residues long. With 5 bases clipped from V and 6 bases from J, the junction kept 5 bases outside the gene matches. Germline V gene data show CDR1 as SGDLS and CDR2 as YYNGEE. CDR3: CASSREGAQPQHF. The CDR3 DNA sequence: TGTGCCAGCAGTCGGGAGGGGGCTCAGCCCCAGCATTTT.

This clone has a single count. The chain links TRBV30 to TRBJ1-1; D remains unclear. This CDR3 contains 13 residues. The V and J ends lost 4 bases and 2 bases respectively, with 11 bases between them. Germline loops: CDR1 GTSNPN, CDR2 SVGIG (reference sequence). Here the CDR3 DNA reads TGTGCCTGGATTAGAGGGCTTAACACTGAAGCTTTCTTT. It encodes CAWIRGLNTEAFF.

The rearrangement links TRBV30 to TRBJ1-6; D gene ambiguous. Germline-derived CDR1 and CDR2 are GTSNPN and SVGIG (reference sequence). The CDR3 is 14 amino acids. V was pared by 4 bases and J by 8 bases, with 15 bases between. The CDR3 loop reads CAWTPRVGDSPLHF. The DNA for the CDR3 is TGTGCCTGGACCCCTCGGGTGGGAGATTCACCCCTCCACTTT.

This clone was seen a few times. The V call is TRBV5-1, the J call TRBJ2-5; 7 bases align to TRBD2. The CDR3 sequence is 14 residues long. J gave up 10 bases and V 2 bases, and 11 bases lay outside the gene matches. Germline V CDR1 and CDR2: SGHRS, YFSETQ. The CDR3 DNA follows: TGCGCCAGCAGCTTAGAATCTAGCGGCCAGGTCCAGTACTTC. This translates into CASSLESSGQVQYF.

CDR3 region: CASRRQGGTDTQYF. The CDR3 nucleotides read TGCGCCAGCAGAAGACAGGGAGGCACAGATACGCAGTATTTT. The gene calls are TRBV5-1 and TRBJ2-3; 7 bases map to TRBD1. There are 14 residues in the CDR3. The V segment lost 5 bases and the J segment 1 base; nucleotides outside the gene matches: 4. From germline, CDR1 is SGHRS and CDR2 YFSETQ.

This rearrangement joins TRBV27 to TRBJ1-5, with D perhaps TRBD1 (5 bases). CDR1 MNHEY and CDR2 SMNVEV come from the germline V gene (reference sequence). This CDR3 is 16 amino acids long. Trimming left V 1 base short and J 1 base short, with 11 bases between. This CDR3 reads CASSLFGGGSNQPQHF. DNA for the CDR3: TGTGCCAGCAGTTTATTCGGCGGGGGGAGCAATCAGCCCCAGCATTTT.

CDR3 sequence: CASSIRGRAFSGANVLTF. The CDR3 DNA sequence: TGTGCCAGTAGTATTAGAGGCAGGGCGTTCTCTGGGGCCAACGTCCTGACTTTC. The V gene is TRBV19, the J gene TRBJ2-6, with D maybe TRBD1 (5 bases). The CDR3 contains 18 residues. Per germline, CDR1 LNHDA and CDR2 SQIVND (reference sequence). Between the trimmed V and J ends, which lost 3 bases and 0 bases, there was a span of 15 bases.

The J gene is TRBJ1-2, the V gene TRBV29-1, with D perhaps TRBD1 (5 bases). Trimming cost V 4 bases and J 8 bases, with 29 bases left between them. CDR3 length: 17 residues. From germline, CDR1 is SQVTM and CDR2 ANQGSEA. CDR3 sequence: CSVARTKGSGDRGGYTF. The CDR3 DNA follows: TGCAGCGTTGCCAGAACAAAGGGGTCGGGGGATAGGGGCGGCTACACCTTC.